This T cell receptor (beta chain) was documented in a study of regulatory T cells in long-lasting Graves disease. Time point reported: newly diagnosed GD, antithyroid drugs for less than 3 months. Construction of the TCR library relied on RNA isolated from PBMCs. CDR3 length: 14 residues. Germline V CDR1 and CDR2: DFQATT, SNEGSKA (reference sequence). V was shortened by 0 bases and J by 9 bases, with 18 bases between the two germline ends. With iRepertoire HTBI primers and Arm-PCR of CDR3 regions, TCR beta libraries were built. In TCRdb, the multiplex PCR reads were re-called with MiXCR into one record per CDR3 protein. The sample contains roughly 350,000 distinct CDR3 sequences, approximately 15% of which appear only once. This clonotype was counted many times. The data also belong to a second study, concerning T cells in Graves' hyperthyroidism and ophthalmopathy.

The source of this sequence is a man aged 35-49 years with Graves disease. The rearrangement links TRBV20-1 to TRBJ2-7; D uncertain. The material was peripheral blood mononuclear cells (PBMCs), obtained at new diagnosis, from a patient treated with antithyroid drugs. CDR3 in amino acids: CSARDQGSLWGQYF. CDR3 sequence (DNA): TGCAGTGCTAGAGATCAAGGTTCCCTTTGGGGGCAGTACTTC.